This T cell receptor beta chain stems from a study of blood T cell repertoires in COVID-19. Across the study: The samples span acute and convalescent COVID-19 from the United States, Italy and Spain. Sources were T cells, B-cell-depleted T cells, or PBMCs; the material itself was cDNA or gDNA.

V dropped 6 bases and J dropped 3; count of bases not matched to a gene: 8. The CDR3 extends over 15 amino acids. Per germline, CDR1 MRHNA and CDR2 SNTAGT. Per the study methods: Quantification of nucleated cells was approximated via reference gene primer amplification. Repertoires were generated with immunoSEQ multiplex PCR, while TCRdb's copy carries only in-frame clones and drops some. That table is the source of V, J and clone size, and D and trimming were worked out from the DNA. This repertoire shows 200,000 to 250,000 clones, about 91% found once; its top ten account for roughly 6.8%. Seattle's enrolled individuals joined amid active infection and were then monitored longitudinally.

This receptor was identified in a woman between 25 and 40 years old with COVID-19, enrolled during active disease. The chain recombines TRBV6-4 with TRBJ2-3; 8 nucleotides align to TRBD1. The sequenced material came from peripheral blood. CDR3 coding DNA: TGTGCCAGCAGCCTGAGGACAGGGTGGACAGATACGCAGTATTTT. This codes for CASSLRTGWTDTQYF.